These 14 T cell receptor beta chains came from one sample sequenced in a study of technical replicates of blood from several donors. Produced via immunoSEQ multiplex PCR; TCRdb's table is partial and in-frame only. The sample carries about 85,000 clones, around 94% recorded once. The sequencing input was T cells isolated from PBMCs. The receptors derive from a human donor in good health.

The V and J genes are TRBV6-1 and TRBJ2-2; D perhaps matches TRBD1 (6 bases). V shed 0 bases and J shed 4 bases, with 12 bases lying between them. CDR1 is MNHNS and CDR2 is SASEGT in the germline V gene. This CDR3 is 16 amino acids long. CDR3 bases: TGTGCCAGCAGTGAAGCGGCAGGGGATATCACCGGGGAGCTGTTTTTT. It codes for CASSEAAGDITGELFF.

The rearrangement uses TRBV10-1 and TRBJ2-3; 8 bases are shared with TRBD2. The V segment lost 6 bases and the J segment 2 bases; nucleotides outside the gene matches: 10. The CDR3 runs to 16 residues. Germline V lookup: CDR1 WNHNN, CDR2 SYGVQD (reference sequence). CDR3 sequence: CASSPRAGVNTDTQYF. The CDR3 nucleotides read TGCGCCAGCAGCCCGAGAGCGGGAGTGAACACAGATACGCAGTATTTT.

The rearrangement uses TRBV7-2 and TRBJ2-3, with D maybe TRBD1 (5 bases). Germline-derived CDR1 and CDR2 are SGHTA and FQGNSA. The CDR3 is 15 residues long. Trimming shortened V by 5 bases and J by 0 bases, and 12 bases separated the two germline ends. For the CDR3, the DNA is TGTGCCAGCAGCCGAGACAGAACTAGCACAGATACGCAGTATTTT. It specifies CASSRDRTSTDTQYF. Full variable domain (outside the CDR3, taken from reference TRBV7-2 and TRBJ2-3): GAGVSQSPSNKVTEKGKDVELRCDPISGHTALYWYRQSLGQGLEFLIYFQGNSAPDKSGLPSDRFSAERTGGSVSTLTIQRTQQEDSAVYLCASSRDRTSTDTQYFGPGTRLTVL.

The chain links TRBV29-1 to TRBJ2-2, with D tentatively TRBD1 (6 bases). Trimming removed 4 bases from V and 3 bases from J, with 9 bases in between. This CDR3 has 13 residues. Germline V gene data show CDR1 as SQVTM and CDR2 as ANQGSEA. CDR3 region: CSVARGDTGELFF. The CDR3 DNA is TGCAGCGTTGCCAGGGGTGACACCGGGGAGCTGTTTTTT.

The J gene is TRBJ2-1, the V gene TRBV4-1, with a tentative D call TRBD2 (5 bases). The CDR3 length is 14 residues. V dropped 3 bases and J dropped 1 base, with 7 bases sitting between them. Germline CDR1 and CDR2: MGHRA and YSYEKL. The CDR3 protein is CASSQSGSYNEQFF. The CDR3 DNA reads TGCGCCAGCAGCCAGAGCGGTTCCTACAATGAGCAGTTCTTC.

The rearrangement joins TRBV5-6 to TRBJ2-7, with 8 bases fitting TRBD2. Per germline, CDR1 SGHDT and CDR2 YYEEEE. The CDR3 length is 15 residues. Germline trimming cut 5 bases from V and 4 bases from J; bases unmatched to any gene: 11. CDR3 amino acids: CASSEISGNRYEQYF. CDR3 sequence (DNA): TGTGCCAGCAGTGAGATTAGCGGGAACCGTTACGAGCAGTACTTC.

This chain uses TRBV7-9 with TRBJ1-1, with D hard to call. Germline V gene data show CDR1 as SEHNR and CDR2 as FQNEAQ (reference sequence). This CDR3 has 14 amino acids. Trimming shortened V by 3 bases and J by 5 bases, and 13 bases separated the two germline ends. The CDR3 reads CASSFVEGWTEAFF. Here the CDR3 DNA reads TGTGCCAGCAGCTTCGTGGAGGGATGGACTGAAGCTTTCTTT.

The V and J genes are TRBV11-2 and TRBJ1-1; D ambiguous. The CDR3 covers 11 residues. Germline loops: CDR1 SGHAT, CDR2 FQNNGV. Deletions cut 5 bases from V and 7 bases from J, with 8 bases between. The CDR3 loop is CASSPRGEAFF. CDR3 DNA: TGTGCCAGCAGCCCCCGGGGTGAAGCTTTCTTT.

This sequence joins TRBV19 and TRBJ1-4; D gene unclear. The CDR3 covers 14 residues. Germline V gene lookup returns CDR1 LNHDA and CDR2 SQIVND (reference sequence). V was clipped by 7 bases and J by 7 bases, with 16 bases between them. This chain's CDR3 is CASTIAPTSEKLFF. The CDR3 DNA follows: TGTGCCAGTACCATAGCCCCCACCAGTGAAAAACTGTTTTTT.

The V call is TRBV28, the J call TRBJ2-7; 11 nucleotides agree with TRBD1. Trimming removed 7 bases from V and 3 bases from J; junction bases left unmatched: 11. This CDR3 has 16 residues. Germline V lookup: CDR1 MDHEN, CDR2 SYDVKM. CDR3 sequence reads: CASTTVSDRGLYEQYF. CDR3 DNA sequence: TGTGCCAGCACCACAGTCTCGGACAGGGGGCTCTACGAGCAGTACTTC.

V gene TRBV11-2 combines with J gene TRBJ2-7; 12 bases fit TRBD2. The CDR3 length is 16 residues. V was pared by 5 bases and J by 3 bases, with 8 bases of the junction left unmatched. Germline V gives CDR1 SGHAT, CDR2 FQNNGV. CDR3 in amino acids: CASSPQTSGSNYEQYF. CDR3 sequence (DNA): TGTGCCAGCAGCCCTCAGACTAGCGGGAGTAACTACGAGCAGTACTTC.

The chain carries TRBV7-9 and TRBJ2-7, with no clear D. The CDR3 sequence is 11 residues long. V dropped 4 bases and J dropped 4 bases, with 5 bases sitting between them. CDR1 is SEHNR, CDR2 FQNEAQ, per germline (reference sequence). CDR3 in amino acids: CASSSLYEQYF. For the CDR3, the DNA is TGTGCCAGCAGCTCCCTATACGAGCAGTACTTC. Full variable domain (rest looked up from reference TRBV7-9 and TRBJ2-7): DTGVSQNPRHKITKRGQNVTFRCDPISEHNRLYWYRQTLGQGPEFLTYFQNEAQLEKSRLLSDRFSAERPKGSFSTLEIQRTEQGDSAMYLCASSSLYEQYFGPGTRLTVT.

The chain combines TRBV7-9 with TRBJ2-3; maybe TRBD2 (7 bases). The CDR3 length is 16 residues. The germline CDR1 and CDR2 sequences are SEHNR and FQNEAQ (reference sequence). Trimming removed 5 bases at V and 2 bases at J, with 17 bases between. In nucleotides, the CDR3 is TGTGCCAGCAGCCCTTGGGGCGGGGGCCCCACAGATACGCAGTATTTT. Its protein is CASSPWGGGPTDTQYF.

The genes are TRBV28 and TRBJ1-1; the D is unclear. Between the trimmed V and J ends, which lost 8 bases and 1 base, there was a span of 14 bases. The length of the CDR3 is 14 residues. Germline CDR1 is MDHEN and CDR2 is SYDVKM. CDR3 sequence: CASGLAEQNTEAFF. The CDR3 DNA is TGTGCCAGCGGCTTGGCGGAGCAGAACACTGAAGCTTTCTTT. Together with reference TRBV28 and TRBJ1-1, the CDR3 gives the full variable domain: DVKVTQSSRYLVKRTGEKVFLECVQDMDHENMFWYRQDPGLGLRLIYFSYDVKMKEKGDIPEGYSVSREKKERFSLILESASTNQTSMYLCASGLAEQNTEAFFGQGTRLTVV.